The next 5 T cell receptor beta chains were all read from a single sample in a study of technical replicates of blood from several donors. Produced via immunoSEQ multiplex PCR; TCRdb's table is partial and in-frame only. The sample contains about 73,000 clones, 93% of which appear only once. The sequenced sample was T cells isolated from PBMCs. These TCRs come from a human donor in good health.

The chain joins TRBV5-4 to TRBJ1-6; TRBD1 matches 10 bases. Trimming took 4 bases from V and 9 from J; bases not matched to a gene: 7. CDR1 and CDR2 (germline): SGHNT, YYREEE (reference sequence). This CDR3 comprises 15 residues. CDR3 protein: CASSKTRDRGSPLHF. CDR3 sequence (DNA): TGTGCCAGCAGCAAGACCCGGGACAGGGGTTCACCCCTCCACTTT.

The chain is built from TRBV19 and TRBJ1-1; D call uncertain. CDR1 is LNHDA, CDR2 SQIVND, per germline (reference sequence). This CDR3 region has 15 residues. The V end was cut by 8 bases, the J end by 4 bases, with 20 bases between. The CDR3 coding sequence is TGTGCCAGTGGGCAGTTGAGGGTTTATCCCACTGAAGCTTTCTTT. This codes for CASGQLRVYPTEAFF.

V usage is TRBV2 and J usage is TRBJ2-2; D perhaps matches TRBD1 (7 bases). Between the trimmed V and J ends, which lost 7 bases and 1 base, there was a span of 10 bases. Germline V gene data show CDR1 as SNHLY and CDR2 as FYNNEI. The CDR3 spans 14 residues. The CDR3 DNA reads TGTGCCAGCAACCAGGGGGGGAACACCGGGGAGCTGTTTTTT. Its translation: CASNQGGNTGELFF.

The chain carries TRBV5-4 and TRBJ2-2; the D is unclear. This CDR3 region has 12 residues. The germline gives CDR1 SGHNT, CDR2 YYREEE (reference sequence). Between the trimmed V and J ends, which lost 0 bases and 9 bases, there was a span of 6 bases. The CDR3 region is CASSLDERELFF. Here the CDR3 DNA reads TGTGCCAGCAGCTTGGACGAGCGGGAGCTGTTTTTT.

The V gene is TRBV19, the J gene TRBJ2-1; 7 bases are a match to TRBD2. Germline values: CDR1 LNHDA, CDR2 SQIVND (reference sequence). The CDR3 spans 15 residues. Unmatched junction bases numbered 2, after V lost 1 base and J lost 2 bases. CDR3 sequence: CASSIASGTYNEQFF. Here the CDR3 DNA reads TGTGCCAGTAGTATAGCCAGCGGGACCTACAATGAGCAGTTCTTC.